The next 27 T cell receptor beta chains were all read from a single sample in a study of blood T cells in healthy people across ages. It was with a sample-barcoded 5' primer and a J-beta primer mix that a second PCR of roughly 7 to 12 cycles was run. TCRdb fed the 5' RACE reads into MiXCR, producing one record per CDR3 protein. Among 1.5 million to 2 million distinct CDR3 sequences listed, roughly 28% were seen once. The sequencing sample was made of blood. Receptors originate from a woman aged 25 to 39 in good health.

To note about this clonotype: The final CDR3 position lacks the conserved phenylalanine or tryptophan, pointing to a likely read error. This sequence joins TRBV30 and TRBJ2-1; D perhaps matches TRBD2 (5 bases). Germline assignment: CDR1 GTSNPN and CDR2 SVGIG (reference sequence). Trimming took off 4 bases at V and 3 bases at J, with 7 bases between the two ends. The CDR3 has 12 amino acids. The CDR3 DNA reads TGTGCCTGGACTAGCAGCTACAATGAGCAGTTCTGC. Protein sequence: CAWTSSYNEQFC.

This clonotype was seen only a few times. The chain is built from TRBV9 and TRBJ2-7, with D unresolved. The CDR3 contains 14 residues. The V end lost 3 bases, the J end lost 6 bases, and 16 bases lay between the germline ends. The germline V gene has CDR1 SGDLS and CDR2 YYNGEE. The CDR3 nucleotides are TGTGCCAGCAGCGCCACTCCGGGCTCCCCCGAGCAGTACTTC. This sequence encodes CASSATPGSPEQYF.

This clonotype was recorded many times. The chain couples TRBV25-1 to TRBJ1-5; D is ambiguous. The length of the CDR3 is 13 residues. The germline CDR1 and CDR2 sequences are MGHDK and SYGVNS. V was shortened by 1 base and J by 2 bases, with 3 bases between the two germline ends. CDR3 sequence (DNA): TGTGCCAGCAGTGAATGGGGCAATCAGCCCCAGCATTTT. This gives the protein CASSEWGNQPQHF.

This rearrangement joins TRBV7-2 to TRBJ2-5; 11 nucleotides match TRBD2. The germline gives CDR1 SGHTA, CDR2 FQGNSA. V was clipped by 0 bases and J by 2 bases; unmatched bases: 5. This CDR3 spans 17 amino acids. CDR3 DNA sequence: TGTGCCAGCAGCTTAGCCCCTAGCGGGAGGCCTCAAGAGACCCAGTACTTC. Amino acids: CASSLAPSGRPQETQYF.

This clonotype was picked up many times. This chain's CDR3 is CASSYSLGLAETNEQFF. The CDR3 DNA sequence: TGTGCCAGCAGTTACTCCCTCGGACTAGCGGAGACCAATGAGCAGTTCTTC. The rearrangement links TRBV6-2 or TRBV6-3 to TRBJ2-1; 10 bases match TRBD2. Per the germline V gene, CDR1 is MNHEY and CDR2 is SVGEGT. Unmatched junction bases numbered 8, after V lost 0 bases and J lost 6 bases. CDR3 length: 17 amino acids.

This clonotype was counted at least ten times. The chain is built from TRBV5-1 and TRBJ2-3, with D uncertain. Germline values: CDR1 SGHRS, CDR2 YFSETQ. The CDR3 loop spans 14 amino acids. V dropped 0 bases and J dropped 0 bases, with 5 bases sitting between them. This CDR3 reads CASSLGYSTDTQYF. CDR3 in DNA: TGCGCCAGCAGCTTGGGATACAGCACAGATACGCAGTATTTT.

This clonotype occurred many times. This rearrangement joins TRBV12-5 to TRBJ2-7; no clear D gene. CDR1 and CDR2 (germline): LGHNT, FRNRAP. Trimming shortened V by 2 bases and J by 0 bases, and 5 bases separated the two germline ends. The CDR3 length is 13 residues. The CDR3 spells CASGLPSSYEQYF. The CDR3 region has the DNA TGTGCTAGTGGTTTGCCCAGCTCCTACGAGCAGTACTTC.

This clonotype has a handful of counts. This sequence joins TRBV5-6 and TRBJ2-5; no definite D call. The closer fit of TRBJ2-7 to the DNA end suggests the J call may be wrong. Germline assignment: CDR1 SGHDT and CDR2 YYEEEE. The length of the CDR3 is 13 residues. The CDR3 region is CASSGPIHYEQYF. CDR3 DNA: TGTGCCAGCAGCGGCCCCATCCATTACGAGCAGTACTTC.

This chain links TRBV6-5 with TRBJ1-6, with D tentatively TRBD1 (6 bases). V was shortened by 0 bases and J by 11 bases, with 11 bases between the two germline ends. This CDR3 is built from 14 residues. Germline V lookup: CDR1 MNHEY, CDR2 SVGAGI. The CDR3 DNA is TGTGCCAGCAGTTACTCACCAGGGGACCCACCCCTCCACTTT. It encodes CASSYSPGDPPLHF.

The chain is built from TRBV7-2 and TRBJ2-3; 9 bases are a match to TRBD1. With V trimmed by 5 bases and J by 1 base, 16 bases remained unmatched. The CDR3 totals 19 residues. Germline CDR1 reads SGHTA; CDR2 reads FQGNSA. CDR3 sequence reads: CASSPGTGGAGYRTDTQYF. CDR3 DNA sequence: TGTGCCAGCAGCCCCGGTACAGGGGGCGCAGGGTACCGCACAGATACGCAGTATTTT. Supplemented by reference TRBV7-2 and TRBJ2-3, the full variable domain reads GAGVSQSPSNKVTEKGKDVELRCDPISGHTALYWYRQSLGQGLEFLIYFQGNSAPDKSGLPSDRFSAERTGGSVSTLTIQRTQQEDSAVYLCASSPGTGGAGYRTDTQYFGPGTRLTVL.

The chain carries TRBV6-6 and TRBJ2-1, with no clear D. The DNA end is more similar to TRBJ2-7, so the J call may be wrong. Germline-derived CDR1 and CDR2 are MNHNY and SVGAGI (reference sequence). This CDR3 spans 16 amino acids. CDR3 nucleotides: TGTGCCAGCAGTGATCCTGGCGGCAACTCCTACAATGAGCAGTACTTC. Protein product: CASSDPGGNSYNEQYF.

The V and J genes are TRBV5-1 and TRBJ2-7, with unresolved D. There are 16 residues in the CDR3. Germline assignment: CDR1 SGHRS and CDR2 YFSETQ. Trimming pared 1 base from V and 5 bases from J, leaving 19 bases between. The CDR3 DNA reads TGCGCCAGCAGCTTGCTTTCAGGTACAGCTACTAACGAGCAGTACTTC. Translated: CASSLLSGTATNEQYF.

The chain has TRBV24-1 and TRBJ1-1, with TRBD1 identical over 7 bases. V was clipped by 3 bases and J by 5 bases; unmatched bases: 8. Germline CDR1 and CDR2: KGHDR and SFDVKD. The CDR3 is 15 amino acids. CDR3 coding DNA: TGTGCCACCAGTGATAATGCAGGGGGTGGGACTGAAGCTTTCTTT. Protein product: CATSDNAGGGTEAFF.

In its sample, this clonotype was seen once. The V and J genes are TRBV18 and TRBJ1-4; D might be TRBD1 (5 bases). Deletions cut 3 bases from V and 5 bases from J, with 16 bases between. The CDR3 runs to 16 residues. Germline CDR1 reads KGHSH; CDR2 reads LQKENI. CDR3: CASSPSRQTKNEKLFF. The CDR3 coding sequence is TGTGCCAGCTCACCCTCCCGACAGACCAAGAATGAAAAACTGTTTTTT.

This clonotype was seen more than once but under ten times. The chain recombines TRBV7-2 with TRBJ2-7, with TRBD1 matching 8 bases. The germline V gene has CDR1 SGHTA and CDR2 FQGNSA. V dropped 5 bases and J dropped 6; count of bases not matched to a gene: 9. The CDR3 contains 14 residues. In nucleotides, the CDR3 is TGTGCCAGCAGCCGGACAGGGCCGGGCCTCGAGCAGTACTTC. It yields the protein CASSRTGPGLEQYF.

This clonotype was seen a handful of times. This chain joins TRBV20-1 and TRBJ1-1; 7 positions match TRBD1. The germline gives CDR1 DFQATT, CDR2 SNEGSKA (reference sequence). Trimming cost V 0 bases and J 9 bases; bases outside gene matches: 10. The CDR3 length is 14 residues. CDR3 sequence (DNA): TGCAGTGCTAGAGAACCGGACAGGAAAGAAAAAGCTTTCTTT. This sequence encodes CSAREPDRKEKAFF.

This clonotype occurred many times. This sequence joins TRBV12-3 or TRBV12-4 and TRBJ2-7; D gene uncertain. The CDR3 totals 16 residues. V was trimmed by 6 bases and J by 2 bases, leaving 20 bases between them. CDR3 sequence: CASSPEENPGAYEQYF. The DNA of the CDR3 is TGTGCCAGCAGCCCTGAAGAAAACCCTGGGGCCTACGAGCAGTACTTC.

The genes are TRBV24-1 and TRBJ2-1; TRBD1 is a possible D gene (6 bases). The V end was cut by 4 bases, the J end by 5 bases, with 14 bases between. CDR1 and CDR2 from the germline V gene are KGHDR and SFDVKD. The CDR3 has 15 amino acids. CDR3 DNA sequence: TGTGCCACCAGTGACTCCGGACAGATGGACAATGAGCAGTTCTTC. Translating gives CATSDSGQMDNEQFF.

V gene TRBV7-2 combines with J gene TRBJ2-3; D not certain. This CDR3 comprises 15 residues. Germline CDR1 reads SGHTA; CDR2 reads FQGNSA. Trimming stripped 4 bases from V and 0 bases from J, with 11 bases between. The CDR3: CASSSYSKSTDTQYF. The CDR3 DNA follows: TGTGCCAGCAGCTCATACTCGAAAAGCACAGATACGCAGTATTTT.

This clonotype was counted a few times. This sequence may be a read error, since a much larger clone differs from it by one base. J is TRBJ2-5 and V is TRBV5-1, with D maybe TRBD1 (5 bases). Per the germline V gene, CDR1 is SGHRS and CDR2 is YFSETQ. The V end was cut by 0 bases, the J end by 5 bases, with 14 bases between. The CDR3 sequence is 15 residues long. CDR3 nucleotide sequence: TGCGCCAGCAGCTTGGGGGTCCGGGCAGGGGAGACCCAGTACTTC. Its protein product is CASSLGVRAGETQYF.

The chain recombines TRBV6-2 or TRBV6-3 with TRBJ1-1, with D perhaps TRBD1 (5 bases). Germline loops: CDR1 MNHEY, CDR2 SVGEGT. Trimming removed 2 bases from V and 10 bases from J, with 11 bases in between. The length of the CDR3 is 12 residues. The CDR3 bases are TGTGCCAGCAGTTACACCCAGAGGGGAGCTTTCTTT. It yields the protein CASSYTQRGAFF.

The chain uses TRBV20-1 and TRBJ2-5; 7 bases fit TRBD1. Germline V gene lookup returns CDR1 DFQATT and CDR2 SNEGSKA (reference sequence). V lost 6 bases, J lost 5 bases, and 6 bases stayed unmatched. There are 12 residues in the CDR3. The CDR3 nucleotides are TGCAGTGCAACGACAGGGACGGAGACCCAGTACTTC. Translation gives CSATTGTETQYF.

Only a few counts were recorded for this clonotype. The rearrangement joins TRBV5-1 to TRBJ1-6; D is possibly TRBD1 (5 bases). This CDR3 spans 15 amino acids. Trimming shortened V by 5 bases and J by 9 bases, and 18 bases separated the two germline ends. Germline loops: CDR1 SGHRS, CDR2 YFSETQ. The chain's CDR3 is CASRYDSSSISPLHF. CDR3 nucleotides: TGCGCCAGCAGATATGACAGTTCCTCCATTTCACCCCTCCACTTT.

The chain uses TRBV4-1 and TRBJ1-1, with a weak D call TRBD1 (5 bases). Germline V gene data show CDR1 as MGHRA and CDR2 as YSYEKL. The V end was cut by 0 bases, the J end by 0 bases, with 14 bases between. The CDR3 has 17 amino acids. The CDR3 protein is CASSQDRGAAMNTEAFF. For the CDR3, the DNA is TGCGCCAGCAGCCAAGATCGCGGGGCGGCAATGAACACTGAAGCTTTCTTT.

The chain links TRBV6-5 to TRBJ1-6; D uncertain. Trimming removed 0 bases from V and 5 bases from J, with 8 bases in between. Germline V gene sequence: CDR1 MNHEY, CDR2 SVGAGI. The CDR3 is made up of 15 amino acids. CDR3 sequence: CASSYSNNNNSPLHF. CDR3 in DNA: TGTGCCAGCAGTTACTCGAATAATAATAATTCACCCCTCCACTTT.

This clonotype was detected many times. In DNA form, the CDR3 reads TGCGCCAGCAGCTTGTCCCCCGGGGGCTCCTACAATGAGCAGTTCTTC. This codes for CASSLSPGGSYNEQFF. The chain couples TRBV5-1 to TRBJ2-1, with D possibly being TRBD2 (6 bases). The CDR3 consists of 16 residues. CDR1 is SGHRS and CDR2 is YFSETQ in the germline V gene. Trimming pared 1 base from V and 0 bases from J, leaving 11 bases between.

The rearrangement uses TRBV5-1 and TRBJ2-5; TRBD1 matches at 9 bases. This CDR3 is 14 amino acids long. V lost 4 bases and J lost 4; bases outside the gene matches: 5. The germline gives CDR1 SGHRS, CDR2 YFSETQ. The CDR3 sequence: CASSMGQGGETQYF. In DNA form, the CDR3 reads TGCGCCAGCAGCATGGGACAGGGAGGAGAGACCCAGTACTTC. Based on the CDR3 plus reference TRBV5-1 and TRBJ2-5, the full variable domain is KAGVTQTPRYLIKTRGQQVTLSCSPISGHRSVSWYQQTPGQGLQFLFEYFSETQRNKGNFPGRFSGRQFSNSRSEMNVSTLELGDSALYLCASSMGQGGETQYFGPGTRLLVL.